The 16 T cell receptor beta chains below were found in one sample sequenced in a study of tumor-infiltrating lymphocytes in primary liver carcinoma (dated by TCRdb to about 2017). Reads for this sample came from an Illumina HiSeq 2500. Starting from roughly 540 ng total RNA, TCRbeta-specific cDNA was produced by reverse transcription with a constant-region primer and ProtoScript II reverse transcriptase. Construction of the TCRbeta libraries relied on three nested rounds of multiplex PCR, following a slightly modified ARM-PCR procedure. Each of the first two PCR rounds ran for 10 cycles and used multiplex TRBV1-TRBV30 forward primers together with a Cbeta reverse primer. TCRdb took the public reads, trimmed them with fastp at Q25, ran MiXCR for clone calling and kept in-frame beta chains. Rows with one shared CDR3 protein collapse into an entry with the most common genes and DNA. Present in this sample are around 330,000 distinct CDR3 sequences, roughly 60% of which were seen just once. Around 9.5% of the sample rests with the top ten.

TRIzol reagent was used to extract blood RNA from unsorted whole blood, while the DNeasy Blood & Tissue kit provided the germline DNA. Sequences were obtained from peripheral blood. The receptors come from a man between 40 and 49 years old with primary liver carcinoma and hepatitis B virus infection.

Comment on this clonotype: This may be a read error, as it is one base from a much larger clone. The CDR3 reads CTSRNSGLTDTQYF. The CDR3 nucleotides read TGTACCAGTCGGAATAGCGGCCTCACAGATACGCAGTATTTT. The gene calls are TRBV6-6 and TRBJ2-3, with TRBD2 as a possible D gene (6 bases). The length of the CDR3 is 14 residues. CDR1 is MNHNY and CDR2 is SVGAGI in the germline V gene (reference sequence).

The sample holds many counts of this clonotype. V is TRBV4-3 and J is TRBJ2-7, with D possibly being TRBD1 or TRBD2 (6 bases each). The CDR3 contains 16 residues. Germline CDR1 LGHNA, CDR2 YSLEER. V was cut by 4 bases and J by 2 bases, with 18 bases left in between. CDR3 nucleotide sequence: TGCGCCAGCAGCCCAAAGGCCTCCGGGGGCGCCTACGAGCAGTACTTC. Protein sequence: CASSPKASGGAYEQYF.

Comment on this clonotype: It is likely a read error, because the conserved phenylalanine at the end of the CDR3 is missing. This chain uses TRBV29-1 with TRBJ2-6, with D hard to call. The CDR3 extends over 13 amino acids. CDR1 SQVTM and CDR2 ANQGSEA come from the germline V gene. CDR3 sequence reads: CSVSGSVANVLTL. CDR3 DNA sequence: TGCAGCGTTTCAGGATCTGTGGCCAACGTCCTGACTCTC.

Details on this clonotype: The junction departs from the called germline gene at one end, perhaps through a read error. This sequence joins TRBV6-1 and TRBJ2-7, with D maybe TRBD2 (6 bases). Per the germline V gene, CDR1 is MNHNS and CDR2 is SASEGT. The CDR3 contains 13 residues. DNA for the CDR3: TGTGCCAGCAGTGATAGCGGCTCCCACGAGCAGTACTTC. Translation: CASSDSGSHEQYF.

Concerning this clonotype: An end of the junction differs from the germline gene, which may be a read error. The CDR3 is CSVRDTLAENIQYF. CDR3 sequence (DNA): TGCAGCGTCAGGGACACCCTAGCCGAAAACATTCAGTACTTC. The chain employs TRBV29-1 and TRBJ2-4; D is possibly TRBD1 (6 bases). The germline V gene encodes CDR1 SQVTM and CDR2 ANQGSEA. The CDR3 spans 14 residues. Complete variable domain (other parts from reference TRBV29-1 and TRBJ2-4): SAVISQKPSRDICQRGTSLTIQCQVDSQVTMMFWYRQQPGQSLTLIATANQGSEATYESGFVIDKFPISRPNLTFSTLTVSNMSPEDSSIYLCSVRDTLAENIQYFGAGTRLSVL.

The rearrangement links TRBV6-2 or TRBV6-3 to TRBJ2-7, with D unclear. Trimming left V 9 bases short and J 2 bases short, with 14 bases between. Per the germline V gene, CDR1 is MNHEY and CDR2 is SVGEGT. There are 13 residues in the CDR3. The CDR3 nucleotides read TGTGCCAGTAGATACAAGGTACCCTACGAGCAGTACTTC. It codes for CASRYKVPYEQYF.

This clonotype was observed a handful of times. Given a much more abundant clone one base away, this may be a read error. The J gene is TRBJ1-1, the V gene TRBV6-2 or TRBV6-3; maybe TRBD1 (6 bases). CDR1 and CDR2 (germline): MNHEY, SVGEGT. The CDR3 is 13 amino acids. Trimming left V 6 bases short and J 3 bases short, with 11 bases between. The DNA for the CDR3 is TGTGCCAGCAGATCCCAGGGGTACACTGAAGCTTTCTTT. The encoded protein is CASRSQGYTEAFF.

About this clonotype: A junction end diverges from the germline sequence, so it may reflect a read error. The gene calls are TRBV6-5 and TRBJ1-1; D uncertain. CDR3 length: 16 amino acids. CDR1 and CDR2 from the germline V gene are MNHEY and SVGAGI. CDR3 region: CASSYRPTALGTEAVF. The CDR3 nucleotides are TGTGCCAGCAGTTACCGACCGACCGCCTTGGGCACTGAAGCTGTCTTT.

About this clonotype: A much larger clone lies one base from this, so it may be a read error. This sequence joins TRBV4-3 and TRBJ2-3; TRBD2 matches 10 bases. Looked up from germline, CDR1 is LGHNA and CDR2 is YSLEER. The length of the CDR3 is 16 residues. CDR3 loop: CASSHPSSGSTDTQCF. In nucleotides, the CDR3 is TGCGCCAGCAGCCACCCGTCTAGCGGGAGCACAGATACGCAGTGTTTT.

There are a few counts of this clonotype. The chain links TRBV29-1 to TRBJ2-3; 9 bases align to TRBD2. Germline CDR1 is SQVTM and CDR2 is ANQGSEA. The CDR3 extends over 15 amino acids. V lost 2 bases to trimming and J lost 0 bases; unmatched junction nucleotides: 3. The CDR3 DNA reads TGCAGCGTTGAACTAGCGGGAACTAGCACAGATACGCAGTATTTT. Protein: CSVELAGTSTDTQYF.

Note on this clonotype: This may stem from a read error, because a much larger clone lies one nucleotide away. V and J are TRBV29-1 and TRBJ1-1; 10 nucleotides line up with TRBD1. Germline V gives CDR1 SQVTM, CDR2 ANQGSEA. The length of the CDR3 is 14 residues. CDR3 nucleotides: TGCAGCGCTGAAGGCTGGACAGGGGGCACTGAAGCTTTCTTT. It is translated as CSAEGWTGGTEAFF.

On this clonotype itself: This may be a read error, as it is one base from a much larger clone. The chain couples TRBV6-5 to TRBJ1-1; D not certain. The V end was cut by 7 bases, the J end by 1 base, with 10 bases between. This CDR3 is built from 13 residues. The V gene's germline CDR1 is MNHEY and CDR2 SVGAGI. The CDR3 is CASISDTNTEAFF. As DNA, the CDR3 is TGTGCCAGCATATCTGACACGAACACTGAAGCTTTCTTT.

The chain has TRBV7-8 and TRBJ1-5; D perhaps matches TRBD1 (5 bases). V was pared by 5 bases and J by 1 base, with 18 bases between. Germline V gene lookup returns CDR1 SGHVS and CDR2 FQNEAQ. CDR3 length: 17 residues. In DNA, the CDR3 is TGTGCCAGCAGCATATGGTCCGGGGGTAGAAGCAATCAGCCCCAGCATTTT. It translates to CASSIWSGGRSNQPQHF.

Comment on this clonotype: Compared with germline, one end of the junction differs, possibly owing to a read error. V is TRBV12-3 or TRBV12-4 and J is TRBJ2-2, with D possibly being TRBD2 (6 bases). The CDR3 is made up of 15 amino acids. The CDR3 DNA is TGTACCAGCAGTTTCCGGGGGTGGAAGGGCGGGGAGCTATTTTTT. It encodes CTSSFRGWKGGELFF.

The V and J genes are TRBV5-1 and TRBJ2-3; 7 positions match TRBD1. V gave up 4 bases and J gave up 4 bases; unmatched junction bases: 15. Germline-derived CDR1 and CDR2 are SGHRS and YFSETQ. The CDR3 runs 17 residues. In DNA form, the CDR3 reads TGCGCCAGCAGCCCCAGTTTTTCGGGACAGCTCGCAGATACGCAGTATTTT. This encodes CASSPSFSGQLADTQYF.

The chain couples TRBV12-3 or TRBV12-4 to TRBJ1-1, with TRBD1 as a possible D gene (5 bases). Trimming took 5 bases from V and 2 from J, leaving 12 bases between them. The CDR3 loop spans 14 amino acids. CDR3 sequence reads: CASSRGQPNTEAFF. The CDR3 nucleotides read TGTGCCAGCAGTCGAGGACAACCCAACACTGAAGCTTTCTTT.